This entry features one T cell receptor beta chain sequence. This record comes from a study of T cell changes during pregnancy in multiple sclerosis. Looked up from germline, CDR1 is MNHNY and CDR2 is SVGAGI (reference sequence). V dropped 6 bases and J dropped 3; count of bases not matched to a gene: 8. The CDR3 has 16 amino acids. Measured with immunoSEQ multiplex PCR; TCRdb has only the in-frame clones, and not every one. Among about 40,000 clones, around nine tenths were seen once, and the ten largest hold around 1.2%. The chain has TRBV6-6 and TRBJ2-2, with 9 positions matching TRBD2. The sequence was obtained from a female donor with multiple sclerosis, enrolled in a pregnancy study. The sequenced sample was peripheral blood, obtained before pregnancy. CDR3 amino acids: CASRSPGTSHTGELFF. CDR3 DNA sequence: TGTGCCAGCAGGTCCCCCGGGACTAGCCACACCGGGGAGCTGTTTTTT.